Presented here are 24 T cell receptor beta chains from one specimen sequenced in a study of vaccination effects on CD4 cells after COVID-19. Antigen specificity for these receptors is unknown. TCRdb keeps only in-frame clones here, not all; method: immunoSEQ multiplex PCR. This table has tens of thousands of clones, approximately 78% appearing once. Before sequencing took place, the ViraFEST assay used viral peptide pools to expand antigen-specific CD4+ T cells. Cells that had been cultured for 10 days were the source of isolated CD4+ T cells. A PCR test confirmed that the person had SARS-CoV-2 infection between March and December 2020. The source was CD4+ T cells from PBMCs cultured with HCoV-NL63 spike peptides, collected before COVID-19 vaccination. These receptors were taken from a human donor who had a prior SARS-CoV-2 infection.

The chain uses TRBV18 and TRBJ1-5; D remains ambiguous. Trimming took off 3 bases at V and 4 bases at J, with 13 bases between the two ends. This CDR3 comprises 15 residues. Looked up from germline, CDR1 is KGHSH and CDR2 is LQKENI. In nucleotides, the CDR3 is TGTGCCAGCTCACCTTCGGTTGGAGGGAATCAGCCCCAGCATTTT. This sequence encodes CASSPSVGGNQPQHF.

This clone showed up just a few times. The genes are TRBV10-1 and TRBJ1-1; 10 positions agree with TRBD1. The ends lost 7 bases at V and 0 bases at J; junction bases unmatched: 14. Germline CDR1 is WNHNN and CDR2 is SYGVQD (reference sequence). This CDR3 is built from 18 residues. The CDR3 DNA is TGCGCCAGCATCTTTTTTCCCCGGACAGGGGGGATGAACACTGAAGCTTTCTTT. This codes for CASIFFPRTGGMNTEAFF.

The chain has TRBV2 and TRBJ1-1; D possibly corresponds to TRBD1 (5 bases). This CDR3 is built from 13 residues. V lost 8 bases and J 0 bases, leaving 10 bases between the germline ends. Germline V gene data show CDR1 as SNHLY and CDR2 as FYNNEI. The DNA of the CDR3 is TGTGCCAGCGTGGACACCTTGAACACTGAAGCTTTCTTT. Protein sequence: CASVDTLNTEAFF.

This chain connects TRBV15 to TRBJ2-2, with 8 bases aligning to TRBD1. Looked up from germline, CDR1 is LNHNV and CDR2 is YYDKDF (reference sequence). J lost 6 bases, V lost 0 bases, and 3 bases had no gene match. This CDR3 spans 15 amino acids. CDR3 nucleotide sequence: TGTGCCACCAGCAGAGAACAGGGGGATGCCGGGGAGCTGTTTTTT. Protein: CATSREQGDAGELFF.

The chain uses TRBV5-1 and TRBJ1-1; D is uncertain. Germline V lookup: CDR1 SGHRS, CDR2 YFSETQ. The CDR3 extends over 15 amino acids. The V end was cut by 0 bases, the J end by 3 bases, with 12 bases between. CDR3 nucleotides: TGCGCCAGCAGCTTGGCGGGTGGGCAGGACACTGAAGCTTTCTTT. Its translation: CASSLAGGQDTEAFF.

The chain carries TRBV4-3 and TRBJ2-2; a possible D gene is TRBD1 (7 bases). Germline lookup yields CDR1 LGHNA and CDR2 YSLEER. V lost 1 base, J lost 6 bases, and 21 bases lay in between. This CDR3 contains 18 residues. The CDR3 reads CASSQVFIQGGHSGELFF. CDR3 in DNA: TGCGCCAGCAGCCAAGTCTTCATCCAGGGGGGACACTCCGGGGAGCTGTTTTTT.

V and J are TRBV12-5 and TRBJ2-5, with 10 bases lining up with TRBD2. Germline CDR1 and CDR2: LGHNT and FRNRAP. CDR3 size: 13 residues. V trimming: 8 bases; J trimming: 2 bases; junction bases outside the gene matches: 2. The CDR3 is CASLAGVQETQYF. In nucleotides, the CDR3 is TGTGCTAGTCTAGCGGGGGTACAAGAGACCCAGTACTTC. Full variable domain (rest looked up from reference TRBV12-5 and TRBJ2-5): DARVTQTPRHKVTEMGQEVTMRCQPILGHNTVFWYRQTMMQGLELLAYFRNRAPLDDSGMPKDRFSAEMPDATLATLKIQPSEPRDSAVYFCASLAGVQETQYFGPGTRLLVL.

The chain combines TRBV24-1 with TRBJ2-2; no clear D. The CDR3 extends over 14 amino acids. Germline assignment: CDR1 KGHDR and CDR2 SFDVKD. V was cut by 6 bases and J by 5 bases, with 12 bases left in between. CDR3 nucleotides: TGTGCCACCAGTCTCCAAGGAAATACCGGGGAGCTGTTTTTT. Translation: CATSLQGNTGELFF.

This sequence joins TRBV5-4 and TRBJ2-7; weak D call: TRBD1 (7 bases). Germline V lookup: CDR1 SGHNT, CDR2 YYREEE (reference sequence). The V end lost 4 bases, the J end lost 5 bases, and 22 bases lay between the germline ends. The CDR3 length is 16 residues. CDR3 coding DNA: TGTGCCAGCAGCGACAGACGAGGGGGCGCGGGAAACGAGCAGTACTTC. Translated: CASSDRRGGAGNEQYF. The whole variable domain, filled in from reference TRBV5-4 and TRBJ2-7, reads ETGVTQSPTHLIKTRGQQVTLRCSSQSGHNTVSWYQQALGQGPQFIFQYYREEENGRGNFPPRFSGLQFPNYSSELNVNALELDDSALYLCASSDRRGGAGNEQYFGPGTRLTVT.

V gene TRBV4-1 combines with J gene TRBJ1-2; TRBD1 is a possible D gene (6 bases). This CDR3 spans 13 amino acids. CDR1 and CDR2 from the germline V gene are MGHRA and YSYEKL. The V end lost 2 bases, the J end lost 6 bases, and 10 bases lay between the germline ends. CDR3 sequence: CASSQFRTDGYTF. CDR3 DNA: TGCGCCAGCAGCCAATTCCGGACAGATGGCTACACCTTC.

The chain employs TRBV5-1 and TRBJ2-1; TRBD1 matches at 8 bases. Per the germline V gene, CDR1 is SGHRS and CDR2 is YFSETQ. Trimming cost V 4 bases and J 5 bases; bases outside gene matches: 11. CDR3 length equals 16 residues. The CDR3 loop is CASSLQDRVFDNEQFF. CDR3 coding DNA: TGCGCCAGCAGCCTCCAGGACAGGGTCTTTGACAATGAGCAGTTCTTC.

The sample holds one count of this clone. The CDR3 loop reads CATSKRLADQETQYF. The CDR3 coding sequence is TGTGCCACCAGCAAAAGACTAGCGGACCAAGAGACCCAGTACTTC. The chain couples TRBV15 to TRBJ2-5; 9 nucleotides line up with TRBD2. Looked up from germline, CDR1 is LNHNV and CDR2 is YYDKDF (reference sequence). Unmatched junction bases numbered 3, after V lost 4 bases and J lost 0 bases. This CDR3 has 15 amino acids.

The chain is built from TRBV5-1 and TRBJ1-1, with 7 positions matching TRBD1. CDR1 is SGHRS and CDR2 is YFSETQ in the germline V gene. V lost 2 bases and J lost 5; bases outside the gene matches: 9. The CDR3 runs to 15 residues. In DNA, the CDR3 is TGCGCCAGCAGCTTTTTCGACAGGGACGCGACTGAAGCTTTCTTT. Its translation is CASSFFDRDATEAFF.

V gene TRBV6-5 combines with J gene TRBJ2-7; no definite D call. V lost 7 bases, J lost 5 bases, and 12 bases lay in between. Germline V gene lookup returns CDR1 MNHEY and CDR2 SVGAGI. There are 12 residues in the CDR3. Here the CDR3 DNA reads TGTGCCAGCACCCGAACCTGGGACGAGCAGTACTTC. Amino acid sequence: CASTRTWDEQYF.

V and J are TRBV11-3 and TRBJ2-2; 9 bases match TRBD1. CDR1 is SGHNT, CDR2 YENEEA, per germline. The CDR3 has 17 residues. The ends lost 5 bases at V and 5 bases at J; junction bases unmatched: 12. The CDR3 DNA is TGTGCCAGCAGCAACCCGGAGGACAGGGGTCGGACCGGGGAGCTGTTTTTT. This sequence encodes CASSNPEDRGRTGELFF.

The chain uses TRBV6-6 and TRBJ2-1; perhaps TRBD2 as D (5 bases). The CDR3 runs to 11 residues. V was pared by 7 bases and J by 9 bases, with 10 bases between. The germline V gene has CDR1 MNHNY and CDR2 SVGAGI (reference sequence). The CDR3 loop is CASTRDSEQFF. DNA for the CDR3: TGTGCCAGCACACGGGATTCTGAGCAGTTCTTC.

This chain connects TRBV11-2 to TRBJ2-7, with a weak D call TRBD2 (5 bases). There are 17 residues in the CDR3. Germline loops: CDR1 SGHAT, CDR2 FQNNGV. V shed 4 bases and J shed 1 base, with 20 bases lying between them. DNA of the CDR3: TGTGCCAGCAGCTCAACCGGGGAGTTGGGTCTATCCTACGAGCAGTACTTC. It is translated as CASSSTGELGLSYEQYF.

This clone was detected only once. The chain combines TRBV7-2 with TRBJ2-2; D gene unclear. Germline CDR1 reads SGHTA; CDR2 reads FQGNSA. V was shortened by 1 base and J by 10 bases, with 16 bases between the two germline ends. The CDR3 loop spans 15 amino acids. The CDR3 region has the DNA TGTGCCAGCAGCTTAGAGTATAGGGCTGGCGCGGAGCTGTTTTTT. This sequence encodes CASSLEYRAGAELFF.

CDR3 sequence: CASSKEGAVNYYGYTF. Here the CDR3 DNA reads TGTGCCAGCAGCAAAGAGGGGGCGGTCAACTACTATGGCTACACCTTC. This chain connects TRBV21-1 to TRBJ1-2; the table's D call, TRBD1, has no DNA check behind it. TRBV21-1 is noted as a pseudogene. The CDR3 is made up of 16 amino acids.

The V gene is TRBV2, the J gene TRBJ2-7; D is unclear. Germline CDR1 SNHLY, CDR2 FYNNEI. V dropped 4 bases and J dropped 1 base, with 8 bases sitting between them. This CDR3 contains 13 residues. Here the CDR3 reads CASSVLQSYEQYF. CDR3 DNA: TGTGCCAGCAGTGTTCTTCAGTCCTACGAGCAGTACTTC.

V is TRBV5-1 and J is TRBJ1-2, with D tentatively TRBD1 (5 bases). This CDR3 region has 14 residues. Germline V lookup: CDR1 SGHRS, CDR2 YFSETQ. Deletions cut 0 bases from V and 2 bases from J, with 8 bases between. CDR3 sequence (DNA): TGCGCCAGCAGCTTGGAAGGGACGAACTATGGCTACACCTTC. It is translated as CASSLEGTNYGYTF.

The rearrangement uses TRBV4-3 and TRBJ1-2; 12 bases line up with TRBD1. The CDR3 consists of 15 residues. The V and J ends lost 1 base and 7 bases, in that order; junction bases with no gene match: 4. The germline gives CDR1 LGHNA, CDR2 YSLEER. The CDR3 DNA reads as TGCGCCAGCAGCCAAGTGGGACAGGGGGCAAGTGGCTACACCTTC. It yields the protein CASSQVGQGASGYTF.

This chain connects TRBV24-1 to TRBJ1-5; 8 bases match TRBD1. J was trimmed by 6 bases and V by 2 bases; bases with no gene match: 8. Germline-derived CDR1 and CDR2 are KGHDR and SFDVKD. The CDR3 loop spans 16 amino acids. The CDR3 reads CATSDSQGAVGQPQHF. The CDR3 DNA reads as TGTGCCACCAGTGATTCCCAGGGGGCGGTAGGTCAGCCCCAGCATTTT.

The table lists this clone with a few counts. The V gene is TRBV5-1, the J gene TRBJ2-7; 8 bases are a match to TRBD1. The CDR3 is 14 residues long. With V trimmed by 0 bases and J by 4 bases, 3 bases remained unmatched. Per germline, CDR1 SGHRS and CDR2 YFSETQ. DNA for the CDR3: TGCGCCAGCAGCTTGGCCAGGGGGCTATACGAGCAGTACTTC. It yields the protein CASSLARGLYEQYF.